Only a few counts were recorded for the clone carrying this TCR beta chain. Its antigen is unknown. Amplified TCR beta CDR3 regions came from RNA transcripts. The HTBI primer set drove a first-round RT-PCR of the TCR CDR3. TCRdb fed the multiplex PCR reads into MiXCR, producing one record per CDR3 protein. This repertoire shows around 690,000 distinct CDR3 sequences, roughly a sixth found once; its top ten account for around 15%. The source of the sample is a study of T cells in Graves' hyperthyroidism and ophthalmopathy. Study conclusions and caveats: Appearing also in blood were most of the thyroid clonotypes expanded above 0.001. The authors' 13 V-J model separated ophthalmopathy from stable hyperthyroidism.

Using less than 12 ml of fresh peripheral blood, PBMCs were prepared. The sample comprised blood. The sequence came from a man between 45 and 60 years old with Graves' hyperthyroidism.

The CDR3 spells CASSPGTRGPFTDTQYF. The CDR3 DNA is TGTGCCAGCAGCCCCGGAACCAGGGGGCCATTCACAGATACGCAGTATTTT. The chain couples TRBV14 to TRBJ2-3, with 8 bases that match TRBD1. The CDR3 loop spans 17 amino acids. Per the germline V gene, CDR1 is SGHDN and CDR2 is FVKESK. Trimming removed 4 bases from V and 2 bases from J; junction bases left unmatched: 11.